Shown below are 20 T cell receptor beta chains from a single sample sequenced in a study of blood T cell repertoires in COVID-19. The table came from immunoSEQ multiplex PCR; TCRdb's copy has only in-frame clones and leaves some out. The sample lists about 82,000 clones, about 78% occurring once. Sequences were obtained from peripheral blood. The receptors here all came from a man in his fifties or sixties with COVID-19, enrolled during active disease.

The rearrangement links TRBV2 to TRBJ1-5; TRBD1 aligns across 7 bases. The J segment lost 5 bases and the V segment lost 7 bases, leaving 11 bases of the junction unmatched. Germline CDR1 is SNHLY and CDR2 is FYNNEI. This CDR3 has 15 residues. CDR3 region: CASTGAGQADQPQHF. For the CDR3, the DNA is TGTGCCAGCACTGGGGCCGGACAGGCCGATCAGCCCCAGCATTTT.

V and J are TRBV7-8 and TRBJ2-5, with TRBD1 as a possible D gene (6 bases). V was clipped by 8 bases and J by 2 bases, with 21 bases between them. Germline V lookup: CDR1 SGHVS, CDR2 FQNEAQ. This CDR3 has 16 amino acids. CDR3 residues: CASSRSAGVNQETQYF. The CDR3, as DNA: TGTGCCAGCTCTCGTTCTGCAGGGGTCAATCAAGAGACCCAGTACTTC. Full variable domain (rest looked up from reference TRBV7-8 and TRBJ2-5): GAGVSQSPRYKVAKRGQDVALRCDPISGHVSLFWYQQALGQGPEFLTYFQNEAQLDKSGLPSDRFFAERPEGSVSTLKIQRTQQEDSAVYLCASSRSAGVNQETQYFGPGTRLLVL.

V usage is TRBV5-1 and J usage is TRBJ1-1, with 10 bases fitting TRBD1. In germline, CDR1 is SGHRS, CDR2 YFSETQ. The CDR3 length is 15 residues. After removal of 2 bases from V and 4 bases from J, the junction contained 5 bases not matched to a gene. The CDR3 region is CASSLETGGFTEAFF. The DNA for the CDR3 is TGCGCCAGCAGCTTAGAGACAGGGGGCTTCACTGAAGCTTTCTTT.

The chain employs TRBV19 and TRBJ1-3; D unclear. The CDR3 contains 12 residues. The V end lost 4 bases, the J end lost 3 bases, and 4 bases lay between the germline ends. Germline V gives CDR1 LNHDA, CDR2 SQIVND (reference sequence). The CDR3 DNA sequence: TGTGCCAGTAGTAATATTGGAAACACCATATATTTT. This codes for CASSNIGNTIYF. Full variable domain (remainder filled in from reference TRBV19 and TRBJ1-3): DGGITQSPKYLFRKEGQNVTLSCEQNLNHDAMYWYRQDPGQGLRLIYYSQIVNDFQKGDIAEGYSVSREKKESFPLTVTSAQKNPTAFYLCASSNIGNTIYFGEGSWLTVV.

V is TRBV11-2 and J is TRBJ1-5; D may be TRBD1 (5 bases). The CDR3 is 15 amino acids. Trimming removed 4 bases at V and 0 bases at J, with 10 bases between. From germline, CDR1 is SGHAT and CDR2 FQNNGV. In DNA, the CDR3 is TGTGCCAGCAGCTCCGACAGATATAGCAATCAGCCCCAGCATTTT. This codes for CASSSDRYSNQPQHF.

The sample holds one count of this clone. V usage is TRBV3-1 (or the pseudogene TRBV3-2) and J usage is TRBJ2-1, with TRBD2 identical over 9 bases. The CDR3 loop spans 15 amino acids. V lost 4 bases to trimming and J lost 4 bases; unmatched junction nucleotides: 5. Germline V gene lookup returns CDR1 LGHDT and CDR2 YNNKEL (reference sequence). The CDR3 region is CASSRSSGDYNEQFF. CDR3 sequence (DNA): TGTGCCAGCAGCCGTTCTAGCGGGGATTACAATGAGCAGTTCTTC.

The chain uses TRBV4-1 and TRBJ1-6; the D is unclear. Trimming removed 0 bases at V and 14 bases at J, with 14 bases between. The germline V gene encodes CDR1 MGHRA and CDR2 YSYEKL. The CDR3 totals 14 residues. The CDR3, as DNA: TGCGCCAGCAGCCAAGATAATAGGAGAATGACCCTCCACTTT. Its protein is CASSQDNRRMTLHF.

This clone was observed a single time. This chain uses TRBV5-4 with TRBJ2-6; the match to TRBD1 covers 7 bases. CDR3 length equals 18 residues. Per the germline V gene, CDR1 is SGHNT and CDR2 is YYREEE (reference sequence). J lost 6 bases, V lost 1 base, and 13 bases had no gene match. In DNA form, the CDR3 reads TGTGCCAGCAGCTTGAAACAGGGGTCCCTCTCGGTGGCCAACGTCCTGACTTTC. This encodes CASSLKQGSLSVANVLTF.

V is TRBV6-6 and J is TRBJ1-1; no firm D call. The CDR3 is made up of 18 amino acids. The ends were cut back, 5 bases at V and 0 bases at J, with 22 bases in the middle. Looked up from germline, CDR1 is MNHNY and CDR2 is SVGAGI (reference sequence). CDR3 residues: CASSLGRGSPIMNTEAFF. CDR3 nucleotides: TGTGCCAGCAGTCTCGGACGGGGATCTCCTATCATGAACACTGAAGCTTTCTTT.

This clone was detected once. CDR3: CASSGRDRGLSGANVLTF. Written as DNA, the CDR3 is TGTGCCAGCAGTGGGCGGGACAGGGGGCTTTCTGGGGCCAACGTCCTGACTTTC. The V call is TRBV25-1, the J call TRBJ2-6; 12 positions agree with TRBD1. CDR1 and CDR2 from the germline V gene are MGHDK and SYGVNS. This CDR3 is 18 amino acids long. With 4 bases clipped from V and 1 base from J, the junction kept 5 bases outside the gene matches.

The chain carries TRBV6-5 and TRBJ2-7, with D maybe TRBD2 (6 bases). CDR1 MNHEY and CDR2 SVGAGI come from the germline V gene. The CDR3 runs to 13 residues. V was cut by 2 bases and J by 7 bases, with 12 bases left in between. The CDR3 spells CASSYPGSGEQYF. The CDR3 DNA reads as TGTGCCAGCAGTTACCCCGGGAGTGGGGAGCAGTACTTC.

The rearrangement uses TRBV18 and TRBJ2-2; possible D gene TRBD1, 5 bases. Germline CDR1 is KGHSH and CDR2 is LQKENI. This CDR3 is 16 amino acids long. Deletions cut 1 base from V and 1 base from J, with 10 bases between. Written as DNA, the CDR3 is TGTGCCAGCTCACCACAGGGGTCCCTGAACACCGGGGAGCTGTTTTTT. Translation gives CASSPQGSLNTGELFF.

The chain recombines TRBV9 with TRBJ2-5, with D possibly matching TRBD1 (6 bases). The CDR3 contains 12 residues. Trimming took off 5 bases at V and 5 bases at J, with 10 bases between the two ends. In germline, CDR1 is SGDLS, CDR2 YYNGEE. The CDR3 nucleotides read TGTGCCAGCAGTACAGGGTTCGAGACCCAGTACTTC. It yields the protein CASSTGFETQYF.

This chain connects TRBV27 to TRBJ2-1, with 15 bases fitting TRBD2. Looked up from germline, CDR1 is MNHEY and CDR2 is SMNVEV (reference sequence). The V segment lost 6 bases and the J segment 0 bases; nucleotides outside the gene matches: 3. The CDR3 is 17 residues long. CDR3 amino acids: CASSGTSGRSSYNEQFF. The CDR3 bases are TGTGCCAGCAGCGGGACTAGCGGGAGGAGCTCCTACAATGAGCAGTTCTTC.

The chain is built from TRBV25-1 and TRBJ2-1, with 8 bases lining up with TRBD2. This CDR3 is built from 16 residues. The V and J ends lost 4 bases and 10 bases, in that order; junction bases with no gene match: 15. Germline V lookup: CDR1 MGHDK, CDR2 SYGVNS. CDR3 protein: CASSARTGGGSREQFF. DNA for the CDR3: TGTGCCAGCAGTGCCCGGACCGGGGGGGGTTCAAGAGAGCAGTTCTTC.

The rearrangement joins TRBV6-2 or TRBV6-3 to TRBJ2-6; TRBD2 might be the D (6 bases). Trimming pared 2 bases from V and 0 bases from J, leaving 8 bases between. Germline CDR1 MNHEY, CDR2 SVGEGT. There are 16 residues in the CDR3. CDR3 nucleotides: TGTGCCAGCAGTTACGCGGGAACCTCTGGGGCCAACGTCCTGACTTTC. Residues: CASSYAGTSGANVLTF.

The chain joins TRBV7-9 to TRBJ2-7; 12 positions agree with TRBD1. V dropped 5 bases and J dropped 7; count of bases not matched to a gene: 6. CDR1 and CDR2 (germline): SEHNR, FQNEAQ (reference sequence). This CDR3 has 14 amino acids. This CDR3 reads CASSPGQGAKEQYF. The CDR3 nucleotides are TGTGCCAGCAGCCCGGGACAGGGGGCCAAAGAGCAGTACTTC. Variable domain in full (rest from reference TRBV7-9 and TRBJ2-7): DTGVSQNPRHKITKRGQNVTFRCDPISEHNRLYWYRQTLGQGPEFLTYFQNEAQLEKSRLLSDRFSAERPKGSFSTLEIQRTEQGDSAMYLCASSPGQGAKEQYFGPGTRLTVT.

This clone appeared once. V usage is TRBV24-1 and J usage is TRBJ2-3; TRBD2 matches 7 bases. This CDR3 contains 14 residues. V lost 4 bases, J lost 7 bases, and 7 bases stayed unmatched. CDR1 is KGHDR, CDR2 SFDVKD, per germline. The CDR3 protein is CATSEPGLTNTQYF. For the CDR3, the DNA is TGTGCCACCAGTGAGCCGGGACTAACTAATACGCAGTATTTT.

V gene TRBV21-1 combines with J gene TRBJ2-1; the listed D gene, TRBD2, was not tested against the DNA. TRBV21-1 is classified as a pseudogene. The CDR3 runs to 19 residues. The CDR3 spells CASSNRSSGRAGLHNEQFF. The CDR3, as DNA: TGTGCCAGCAGCAACCGGTCTAGCGGGAGGGCCGGTCTCCACAATGAGCAGTTCTTC.

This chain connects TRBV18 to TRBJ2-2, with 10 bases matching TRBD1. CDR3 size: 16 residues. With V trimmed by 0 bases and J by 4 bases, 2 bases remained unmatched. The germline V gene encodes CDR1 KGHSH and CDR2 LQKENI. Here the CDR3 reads CASSPPGTGATGELFF. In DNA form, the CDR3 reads TGTGCCAGCTCACCACCCGGGACAGGGGCCACCGGGGAGCTGTTTTTT.